These T cell receptor beta chains were read from a single sample in a study of vaccination effects on CD4 cells after COVID-19. Only in-frame clones appear in the TCRdb table, and some are missing; sequencing was by immunoSEQ multiplex PCR. The sample lists around 45,000 clones, around three quarters occurring once. Antigen specificity for these receptors is unknown. Material: CD4+ T cells from PBMCs cultured with SARS-CoV-2 spike peptides, obtained before COVID-19 vaccination. These receptors originate from a human donor who received a COVID-19 vaccine. CDR3s leave out the opening cysteine and the closing phenylalanine or tryptophan. The D gene is left open where the match is weak. Clone size is shown for a subset of rows, as once, few, many or a class of expanded clone.

>TRBV6-6|few|TRBJ1-5|-
ASSRLRDQPQH
>TRBV10-3|-|TRBJ2-1|TRBD2
AISESSGGVLSYNEQF
>TRBV5-1|-|TRBJ2-5|TRBD1
ASSTGVGETQY
>TRBV27|-|TRBJ1-1|-
ASSLDRRGTEAF
>TRBV5-1|-|TRBJ2-3|-
ASSLRTGATDTQY
>TRBV5-1|few|TRBJ2-2|-
ASSSEGGGELF
>TRBV29-1|few|TRBJ1-1|-
SVEDPGIEAF
>TRBV28|-|TRBJ1-1|-
ASRKTQGNTEAF
>TRBV28|-|TRBJ2-5|TRBD2
ASSSLTSGWAQY
>TRBV5-1|few|TRBJ2-1|TRBD2
ASSLLSGDDYNEQF
>TRBV4-1|-|TRBJ1-5|TRBD1
ASGGQGNQPQH
>TRBV7-3|-|TRBJ2-5|-
ASSLTAGTGTQY
>TRBV12-3/TRBV12-4|few|TRBJ2-2|-
ASKEVGTGELF
>TRBV7-9|-|TRBJ1-5|-
ASSLGGFTGQPQH
>TRBV7-9|-|TRBJ1-1|-
ASRTGPGLLEAF
>TRBV4-2|-|TRBJ2-5|TRBD2
ASSQHPLAGQETQY
>TRBV19|-|TRBJ1-4|-
ASSMDGRGINEKLF
>TRBV11-2|few|TRBJ2-3|-
ASSSSPTDTQY
>TRBV3-1/TRBV3-2|few|TRBJ2-6|-
ASSQGMAGANVLT
>TRBV28|-|TRBJ2-6|-
ASSLFDSGANVLT
>TRBV29-1|-|TRBJ2-2|-
SVGTLNTGELF
>TRBV27|few|TRBJ2-2|-
ASSYGGSSGTGELF
>TRBV6-5|-|TRBJ1-2|-
ASSYYGGQSNYGYT
>TRBV7-3|-|TRBJ1-4|TRBD1
ASSQKGTGDEKLF
>TRBV7-9|-|TRBJ2-5|-
ASSSAGRWQETQY
>TRBV12-5|few|TRBJ1-2|-
ASGFRTLYGYT
>TRBV6-6|-|TRBJ2-1|-
ASSQGRERLQF
>TRBV6-5|-|TRBJ1-2|-
ASGRQWGYT
>TRBV30|-|TRBJ2-4|-
AWRGGRVGGPANIQY
>TRBV29-1|-|TRBJ2-2|-
SVGQKNTGELF
>TRBV7-2|-|TRBJ1-1|TRBD1
ASSYQGTDTEAF
>TRBV7-8|-|TRBJ1-5|TRBD1
ASSWKQGASNQPQH
>TRBV29-1|-|TRBJ1-2|-
SVMTSIYGYT
>TRBV7-3|few|TRBJ1-5|TRBD1
ASSSTPTGTVNQPQH
>TRBV11-3|few|TRBJ1-1|-
ASSGTTTEAF
>TRBV3-1/TRBV3-2|few|TRBJ1-6|TRBD1
ASSQTGVDSPLH
>TRBV19|-|TRBJ1-5|-
ASIGPRLGEVGNQPQH
>TRBV7-3|-|TRBJ2-2|TRBD2
ASSLFAGDNTGELF
>TRBV9|-|TRBJ2-3|-
ASSATPFTDTQY
>TRBV9|-|TRBJ2-6|-
ASSSPGTGANVLT
>TRBV28|-|TRBJ2-2|TRBD2
ASSFAGGQAGELF
>TRBV18|once|TRBJ2-3|-
ASSPGITYTSTQY
>TRBV18|once|TRBJ1-2|TRBD1
ASSPLRTGDGYT
>TRBV2|-|TRBJ2-1|TRBD2
ASSLAGPVYNEQF
>TRBV10-3|-|TRBJ2-1|-
AISEFSGEQF
>TRBV9|-|TRBJ2-5|TRBD1
ASKRQGAVEETQY
>TRBV21-1|-|TRBJ1-5|-
ASSARGTEHSNQPQH
>TRBV18|-|TRBJ1-1|-
ASSPLGGGVNTEAF
>TRBV24-1|-|TRBJ2-3|TRBD1
ATSAPRQGAFSTDTQY
>TRBV6-5|-|TRBJ1-3|-
ASSPDSFSGNTIY
>TRBV12-3/TRBV12-4|-|TRBJ1-2|-
ASDNDQGRGYT
>TRBV5-1|-|TRBJ2-5|-
ASSLVPGPETQY
>TRBV30|-|TRBJ1-6|TRBD1
AWSVSGRGSYNSPLH
>TRBV4-1|few|TRBJ1-5|-
ASSQERGSNQPQH
>TRBV3-1/TRBV3-2|few|TRBJ1-2|-
ASSHTRAVGYT
>TRBV2|-|TRBJ2-2|-
ASSVTGSLFQGELF
>TRBV24-1|-|TRBJ1-1|TRBD1
ATSDPGQGNTEAF
>TRBV4-1|-|TRBJ2-5|-
ASSPRTAVQETQY